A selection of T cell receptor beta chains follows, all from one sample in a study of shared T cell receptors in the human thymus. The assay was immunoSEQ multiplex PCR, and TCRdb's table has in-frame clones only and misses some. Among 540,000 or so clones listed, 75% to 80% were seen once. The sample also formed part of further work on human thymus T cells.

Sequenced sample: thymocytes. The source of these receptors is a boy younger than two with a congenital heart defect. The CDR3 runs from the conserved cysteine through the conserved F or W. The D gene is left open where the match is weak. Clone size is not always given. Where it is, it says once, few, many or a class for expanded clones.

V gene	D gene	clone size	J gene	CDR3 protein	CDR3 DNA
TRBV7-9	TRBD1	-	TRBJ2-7	CASIHIDSGQDAYEQYF	TGTGCCAGCATCCATATAGACTCGGGACAGGACGCCTACGAGCAGTACTTC
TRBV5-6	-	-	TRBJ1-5	CASSLDRSSNQPQHF	TGTGCCAGCAGCTTGGATCGGAGTAGCAATCAGCCCCAGCATTTT
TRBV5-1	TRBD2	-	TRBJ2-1	CASSPGLAETYNEQFF	TGCGCCAGCAGCCCTGGACTAGCGGAAACCTACAATGAGCAGTTCTTC
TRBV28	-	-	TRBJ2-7	CASSLAVEPYEQYF	-
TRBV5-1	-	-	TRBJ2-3	CASSLSGEYGDTQYF	TGCGCCAGCAGCTTGTCGGGGGAGTATGGAGATACGCAGTATTTT
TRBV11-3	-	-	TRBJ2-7	CASSLSPFEQYF	TGTGCCAGCAGCTTATCCCCTTTCGAGCAGTACTTC
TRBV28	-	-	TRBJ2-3	CASRQGDTQYF	TGTGCCAGCAGGCAGGGAGATACGCAGTATTTT
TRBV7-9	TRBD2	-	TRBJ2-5	CASRHSDRPSGSSETQYF	TGTGCCAGCCGCCATTCGGACAGACCTAGCGGGAGTAGTGAGACCCAGTACTTC
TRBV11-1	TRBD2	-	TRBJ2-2	CASSSPARLAGEGAGELFF	TGTGCCAGCAGCTCACCTGCCAGACTAGCGGGAGAGGGCGCCGGGGAGCTGTTTTTT
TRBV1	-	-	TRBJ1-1	CTSSPIKDRGLGRGTEAFF	TGCACCAGCAGCCCCATAAAGGACAGGGGTTTAGGGAGAGGCACTGAAGCTTTCTTT
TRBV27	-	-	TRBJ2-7	CASHRDTEIYEQYF	TGTGCCAGCCACCGGGACACCGAGATCTACGAGCAGTACTTC
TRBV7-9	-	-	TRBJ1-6	CASSLVGREGSPLHF	TGTGCCAGCAGCTTAGTGGGGAGGGAAGGTTCACCCCTCCACTTT
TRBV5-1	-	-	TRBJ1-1	CASSQGLGDDPRNTEAFF	TGCGCCAGCAGCCAAGGACTAGGGGACGACCCCCGGAACACTGAAGCTTTCTTT
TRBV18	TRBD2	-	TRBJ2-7	CASSPPSGRYEQYF	TGTGCCAGCTCACCACCTAGCGGGCGCTACGAGCAGTACTTC
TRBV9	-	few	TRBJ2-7	CASGGLGTYEQYF	TGTGCCAGCGGAGGGCTGGGAACCTACGAGCAGTACTTC
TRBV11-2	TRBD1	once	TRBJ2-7	CASSYGTGRYEQYF	TGTGCCAGCAGCTACGGGACAGGTCGCTACGAGCAGTACTTC
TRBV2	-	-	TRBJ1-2	CANATGNYGYTF	TGTGCCAACGCCACAGGGAACTATGGCTACACCTTC
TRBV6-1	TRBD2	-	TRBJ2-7	CASMGGSGTEEQYF	TGTGCCAGCATGGGGGGGTCAGGGACGGAAGAGCAGTACTTC
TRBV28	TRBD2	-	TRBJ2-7	CASSPRFASGPYEQYF	TGTGCCAGCAGTCCCCGTTTTGCTAGCGGACCCTACGAGCAGTACTTC
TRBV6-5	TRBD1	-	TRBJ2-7	CASSEVRGQYEQYF	TGTGCCAGCAGTGAGGTCAGGGGGCAGTACGAGCAGTACTTC
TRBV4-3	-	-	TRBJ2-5	CASSQFSQETQYF	TGCGCCAGCAGCCAATTCTCCCAAGAGACCCAGTACTTC
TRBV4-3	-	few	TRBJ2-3	CASSQGSRGNNTDTQYF	TGCGCCAGCAGCCAAGGGAGTAGGGGAAACAACACAGATACGCAGTATTTT
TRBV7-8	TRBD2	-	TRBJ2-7	CASSLVAREGNYEQYF	TGTGCCAGCAGCTTAGTGGCGCGGGAGGGAAACTACGAGCAGTACTTC
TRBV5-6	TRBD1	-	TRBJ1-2	CASSSQGDYGYTF	TGTGCCAGCAGTTCACAGGGGGACTATGGCTACACCTTC
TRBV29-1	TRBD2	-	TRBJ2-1	CSVEGRLAGSYNEQFF	TGCAGCGTTGAAGGACGACTAGCGGGGTCCTACAATGAGCAGTTCTTC
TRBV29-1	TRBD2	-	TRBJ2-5	CSVEEGGLAGVLETQYF	TGCAGCGTTGAAGAAGGGGGACTAGCGGGAGTGCTGGAGACCCAGTACTTC
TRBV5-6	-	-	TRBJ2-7	CASSLSTPSSYEQYF	TGTGCCAGCAGCTTGAGTACACCCTCCTCCTACGAGCAGTACTTC
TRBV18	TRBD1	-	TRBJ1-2	CASSPLGQVRYGYTF	TGTGCCAGCTCACCACTTGGACAGGTCAGATATGGCTACACCTTC
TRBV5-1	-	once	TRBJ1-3	CASSLHDYDRTGNTIYF	TGCGCCAGCAGCCTCCACGATTACGACAGGACGGGAAACACCATATATTTT
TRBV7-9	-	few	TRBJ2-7	CASSSRLPGALSVYEQYF	TGTGCCAGCAGCTCACGTCTCCCGGGTGCCCTGAGCGTCTACGAGCAGTACTTC
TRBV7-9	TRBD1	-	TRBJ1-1	CASSFRGPTEAFF	TGTGCCAGCAGCTTCAGGGGGCCCACTGAAGCTTTCTTT
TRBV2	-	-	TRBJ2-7	CASSESGSDTYEQYF	TGTGCCAGCAGTGAGTCTGGCTCCGACACCTACGAGCAGTACTTC
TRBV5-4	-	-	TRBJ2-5	CASSLQLGAKETQYF	TGTGCCAGCAGCCTCCAGCTGGGAGCGAAAGAGACCCAGTACTTC
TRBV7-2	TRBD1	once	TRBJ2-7	CASSCRRTGPYEQYF	TGTGCCAGCAGCTGCCGACGGACAGGGCCCTACGAGCAGTACTTC
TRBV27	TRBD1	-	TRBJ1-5	CASSPDRDSQFNQPQHF	TGTGCCAGCAGCCCCGACCGGGACAGCCAGTTCAATCAGCCCCAGCATTTT
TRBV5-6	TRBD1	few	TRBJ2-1	CASSSRTGLNEQFF	TGTGCCAGCAGCTCCAGGACAGGGCTGAATGAGCAGTTCTTC
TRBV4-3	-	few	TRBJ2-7	CASSQDPGHPSCEQYF	TGCGCCAGCAGCCAAGACCCGGGACATCCCTCTTGCGAGCAGTACTTC
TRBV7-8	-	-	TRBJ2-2	CASSFRLQENTGELFF	TGTGCCAGCAGCTTTCGTCTCCAGGAGAACACCGGGGAGCTGTTTTTT
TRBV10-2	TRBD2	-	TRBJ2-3	CASEWSLAGGGTQYF	TGCGCCAGCGAGTGGTCCCTAGCGGGGGGGGGTACGCAGTATTTT
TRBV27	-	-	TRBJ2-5	CASRLQETQYF	TGTGCCAGCAGACTACAAGAGACCCAGTACTTC
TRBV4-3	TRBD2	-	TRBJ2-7	CASSQEGFQSGRGPYEQYF	TGCGCCAGCAGCCAAGAGGGGTTTCAAAGCGGGAGGGGTCCCTACGAGCAGTACTTC
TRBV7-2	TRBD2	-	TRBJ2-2	CASSRLAVGIAGELFF	TGTGCCAGCAGCCGACTAGCGGTAGGGATCGCCGGGGAGCTGTTTTTT
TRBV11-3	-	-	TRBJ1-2	CASSLRASGRYNYGYTF	TGTGCCAGCAGCCTAAGGGCCTCGGGGAGATATAACTATGGCTACACCTTC
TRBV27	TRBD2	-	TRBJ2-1	CASSSPGLAKEQFF	TGTGCCAGCAGTTCCCCGGGACTAGCGAAGGAGCAGTTCTTC
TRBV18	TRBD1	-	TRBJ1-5	CASSQRGTGVKPYSNQPQHF	TGTGCCAGCTCACAACGCGGGACAGGGGTGAAGCCGTATAGCAATCAGCCCCAGCATTTT
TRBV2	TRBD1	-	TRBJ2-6	CASRDRGGANVLTF	TGTGCCAGCAGGGACAGGGGTGGGGCCAACGTCCTGACTTTC
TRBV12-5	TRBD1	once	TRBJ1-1	CASGIRDRSNTEAFF	TGTGCTAGTGGTATCCGGGACAGGTCGAACACTGAAGCTTTCTTT
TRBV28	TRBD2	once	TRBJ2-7	CASSSTSGRNYEQYF	TGTGCCAGCAGTTCCACTAGCGGGAGGAACTACGAGCAGTACTTC
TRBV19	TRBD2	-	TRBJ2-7	CASSRGAGAYPEQYF	TGTGCCAGTAGTAGAGGCGCGGGAGCCTACCCCGAGCAGTACTTC
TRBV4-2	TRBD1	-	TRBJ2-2	CASSQELTGGWPTGELFF	TGTGCCAGCAGCCAAGAACTGACAGGGGGCTGGCCCACCGGGGAGCTGTTTTTT
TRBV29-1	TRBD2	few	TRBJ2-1	CSVPGLEDDNEQFF	TGCAGCGTTCCTGGACTAGAGGACGACAATGAGCAGTTCTTC
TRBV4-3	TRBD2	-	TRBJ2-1	CASSQALGLASTGQFF	TGCGCCAGCAGCCAAGCTTTGGGACTAGCGTCAACAGGGCAGTTCTTC
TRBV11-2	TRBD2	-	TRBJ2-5	CASSLGTSGSQKTQYF	TGTGCCAGCAGCTTAGGGACTAGCGGGAGTCAAAAGACCCAGTACTTC
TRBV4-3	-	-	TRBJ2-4	CASSRTGLAKNIQYF	TGCGCCAGCAGCCGGACGGGACTAGCCAAAAACATTCAGTACTTC